This is a list of T cell receptor beta chains from one sample in a study of CD8 T cells in ankylosing spondylitis. TCRdb itself ran the 5' RACE reads through MiXCR, one entry per CDR3 protein. The sample has roughly 180,000 distinct CDR3 sequences; roughly 13% are singletons. The sequencing sample was made of blood, either unsorted or a sorted T cell fraction (not recorded which). The receptors were sampled from a male donor with ankylosing spondylitis or in good health (not recorded which). Both conserved end residues are part of each CDR3. The D gene is left open where the match is weak. Size is stated for part of the rows, as once, few or many counts, or as a class when the clone is expanded.

D gene: NA; clone size: few; V gene: TRBV12-3/TRBV12-4; CDR3 length: 15; J gene: TRBJ2-1; CDR3 protein: CASSSLTTVSAEQFF; CDR3 DNA: TGTGCCAGCAGTTCTCTGACGACAGTCTCAGCTGAGCAGTTCTTC
D gene: TRBD2; clone size: few; V gene: TRBV7-6; CDR3 length: 16; J gene: TRBJ2-1; CDR3 protein: CASSSPPGGRANEQFF; CDR3 DNA: TGTGCCAGCAGCTCCCCCCCCGGCGGGAGGGCAAATGAGCAGTTCTTC
D gene: TRBD2; clone size: once; V gene: TRBV12-5; CDR3 length: 15; J gene: TRBJ2-1; CDR3 protein: CASGLREVPYNEQFF; CDR3 DNA: TGTGCTAGTGGTTTACGGGAGGTTCCCTACAATGAGCAGTTCTTC
D gene: NA; clone size: NA; V gene: TRBV30; CDR3 length: 13; J gene: TRBJ1-1; CDR3 protein: CAWTAGINTEAFF; CDR3 DNA: TGTGCCTGGACCGCAGGAATTAACACTGAAGCTTTCTTT
D gene: NA; clone size: few; V gene: TRBV27; CDR3 length: 17; J gene: TRBJ2-1; CDR3 protein: CASSLYGVGWGSNEQFF; CDR3 DNA: TGTGCCAGCAGTTTATACGGGGTCGGTTGGGGGAGCAATGAGCAGTTCTTC
D gene: NA; clone size: NA; V gene: TRBV3-1; CDR3 length: 15; J gene: TRBJ2-1; CDR3 protein: CASSQEGGVYNEQFF; CDR3 DNA: TGTGCCAGCAGCCAAGAAGGGGGGGTTTACAATGAGCAGTTCTTC
D gene: NA; clone size: many; V gene: TRBV10-2; CDR3 length: 16; J gene: TRBJ2-3; CDR3 protein: CASSESARPSTDTQYF; CDR3 DNA: TGCGCCAGCAGTGAGTCGGCTAGGCCGAGCACAGATACGCAGTATTTT
D gene: TRBD1; clone size: few; V gene: TRBV5-6; CDR3 length: 15; J gene: TRBJ2-7; CDR3 protein: CASSRQGYGWYEQYF; CDR3 DNA: TGTGCCAGCAGTAGACAGGGGTATGGTTGGTACGAGCAGTACTTC
D gene: TRBD1; clone size: few; V gene: TRBV5-5; CDR3 length: 14; J gene: TRBJ1-1; CDR3 protein: CASSEGQGGTEAFF; CDR3 DNA: TGTGCCAGCAGCGAGGGACAGGGGGGGACTGAAGCTTTCTTT
D gene: NA; clone size: NA; V gene: TRBV3-1; CDR3 length: 20; J gene: TRBJ2-5; CDR3 protein: CASSQEWTSGRAGDQETQYF; CDR3 DNA: TGTGCCAGCAGCCAAGAATGGACTTCGGGTAGAGCGGGCGACCAAGAGACCCAGTACTTC
D gene: NA; clone size: few; V gene: TRBV6-5; CDR3 length: 14; J gene: TRBJ2-7; CDR3 protein: CASSSTGVGYEQYF; CDR3 DNA: TGTGCCAGCAGTTCTACAGGAGTGGGGTACGAGCAGTACTTC
D gene: NA; clone size: NA; V gene: TRBV7-9; CDR3 length: 14; J gene: TRBJ2-7; CDR3 protein: CASSLEDAPYEQYF; CDR3 DNA: TGTGCCAGCAGTTTAGAAGACGCGCCCTACGAGCAGTACTTC
D gene: NA; clone size: few; V gene: TRBV27; CDR3 length: 13; J gene: TRBJ1-1; CDR3 protein: CASSLSSSLEAFF; CDR3 DNA: TGTGCCAGCAGTTTATCTTCTAGCCTTGAAGCTTTCTTT
D gene: TRBD2; clone size: NA; V gene: TRBV4-2; CDR3 length: 18; J gene: TRBJ2-2; CDR3 protein: CASSPRGASGRNTGELFF; CDR3 DNA: TGTGCCAGCAGCCCCCGGGGCGCTAGCGGGAGAAACACCGGGGAGCTGTTTTTT
D gene: NA; clone size: NA; V gene: TRBV20-1; CDR3 length: 16; J gene: TRBJ2-3; CDR3 protein: CSAPLSRLKYTDTQYF; CDR3 DNA: TGCAGTGCTCCCCTGTCCCGGCTAAAATACACAGATACGCAGTATTTT
D gene: NA; clone size: few; V gene: TRBV7-2; CDR3 length: 14; J gene: TRBJ2-7; CDR3 protein: CASSDPGYSYEQYF; CDR3 DNA: TGTGCCAGCAGCGATCCGGGGTACTCCTACGAGCAGTACTTC
D gene: NA; clone size: few; V gene: TRBV20-1; CDR3 length: 18; J gene: TRBJ2-1; CDR3 protein: CSASTGTETRISYNEQFF; CDR3 DNA: TGCAGTGCTAGCACCGGGACCGAGACTCGGATATCCTACAATGAGCAGTTCTTC
D gene: NA; clone size: NA; V gene: TRBV4-1; CDR3 length: 14; J gene: TRBJ1-5; CDR3 protein: CASSQLGGNQPQHF; CDR3 DNA: TGCGCCAGCAGCCAGCTAGGAGGCAATCAGCCCCAGCATTTT
D gene: TRBD1; clone size: few; V gene: TRBV9; CDR3 length: 16; J gene: TRBJ2-1; CDR3 protein: CASSAPDRGAYNEQFF; CDR3 DNA: TGTGCCAGCAGCGCCCCGGACAGGGGAGCGTACAATGAGCAGTTCTTC
D gene: TRBD2; clone size: few; V gene: TRBV20-1; CDR3 length: 15; J gene: TRBJ2-3; CDR3 protein: CSASTYSGVTDTQYF; CDR3 DNA: TGCAGTGCTAGTACTTATAGCGGGGTCACAGATACGCAGTATTTT
D gene: NA; clone size: once; V gene: TRBV4-1; CDR3 length: 16; J gene: TRBJ1-1; CDR3 protein: CASSPGTGRTDTEAFF; CDR3 DNA: TGCGCCAGCAGCCCGGGCACGGGACGGACAGACACTGAAGCTTTCTTT
D gene: TRBD1; clone size: few; V gene: TRBV4-1; CDR3 length: 16; J gene: TRBJ1-1; CDR3 protein: CASSQERAGGLTEAFF; CDR3 DNA: TGCGCCAGCAGCCAAGAGCGGGCAGGGGGATTGACTGAAGCTTTCTTT
D gene: NA; clone size: few; V gene: TRBV20-1; CDR3 length: 13; J gene: TRBJ2-1; CDR3 protein: CSAKTGDYNEQFF; CDR3 DNA: TGCAGTGCAAAGACGGGAGATTACAATGAGCAGTTCTTC
D gene: TRBD2; clone size: once; V gene: TRBV6-4; CDR3 length: 15; J gene: TRBJ2-1; CDR3 protein: CASSDGASGSNEQFF; CDR3 DNA: TGTGCCAGCAGTGACGGAGCTAGCGGGTCTAATGAGCAGTTCTTC
D gene: TRBD1; clone size: many; V gene: TRBV7-9; CDR3 length: 14; J gene: TRBJ1-1; CDR3 protein: CASSSPGQGNEAFF; CDR3 DNA: TGTGCCAGCAGCTCTCCGGGACAGGGGAATGAAGCTTTCTTT
D gene: NA; clone size: NA; V gene: TRBV15; CDR3 length: 18; J gene: TRBJ2-2; CDR3 protein: CATSGLNHTWGDTGELFF; CDR3 DNA: TGTGCCACCAGCGGCCTGAACCACACATGGGGAGACACCGGGGAGCTGTTTTTT
D gene: TRBD2; clone size: NA; V gene: TRBV9; CDR3 length: 15; J gene: TRBJ2-7; CDR3 protein: CASSGGTSGTPEQYF; CDR3 DNA: TGTGCCAGCAGCGGGGGGACTAGCGGGACTCCCGAGCAGTACTTC
D gene: NA; clone size: few; V gene: TRBV6-1; CDR3 length: 14; J gene: TRBJ2-3; CDR3 protein: CASSRQEPTDTQYF; CDR3 DNA: TGTGCCAGCAGCCGACAGGAACCCACAGATACGCAGTATTTT
D gene: NA; clone size: many; V gene: TRBV29-1; CDR3 length: 12; J gene: TRBJ2-7; CDR3 protein: CSVGGNVAEQYF; CDR3 DNA: TGCAGCGTTGGAGGGAATGTGGCCGAGCAGTACTTC
D gene: TRBD2; clone size: few; V gene: TRBV20-1; CDR3 length: 15; J gene: TRBJ2-1; CDR3 protein: CSARDGAGGYNEQFF; CDR3 DNA: TGCAGTGCTAGAGATGGGGCGGGAGGGTACAATGAGCAGTTCTTC
D gene: NA; clone size: few; V gene: TRBV9; CDR3 length: 15; J gene: TRBJ2-5; CDR3 protein: CASSVVGGSQETQYF; CDR3 DNA: TGTGCCAGCAGCGTAGTCGGCGGGTCGCAAGAGACCCAGTACTTC
D gene: NA; clone size: NA; V gene: TRBV5-6; CDR3 length: 15; J gene: TRBJ2-3; CDR3 protein: CASSLGHLAGDTQYF; CDR3 DNA: TGTGCCAGCAGCTTAGGACACTTAGCTGGAGATACGCAGTATTTT
D gene: TRBD1; clone size: NA; V gene: TRBV2; CDR3 length: 13; J gene: TRBJ2-2; CDR3 protein: CATRQGDTGELFF; CDR3 DNA: TGTGCCACGAGACAGGGGGACACCGGGGAGCTGTTTTTT
D gene: TRBD2; clone size: many; V gene: TRBV27; CDR3 length: 15; J gene: TRBJ2-3; CDR3 protein: CASGTSGDLTDTQYF; CDR3 DNA: TGTGCCAGCGGGACTAGCGGGGACCTCACAGATACGCAGTATTTT
D gene: TRBD1; clone size: NA; V gene: TRBV27; CDR3 length: 14; J gene: TRBJ2-1; CDR3 protein: CASKPGQGYNEQFF; CDR3 DNA: TGTGCCAGCAAACCAGGACAGGGCTACAATGAGCAGTTCTTC
D gene: NA; clone size: NA; V gene: TRBV9; CDR3 length: 15; J gene: TRBJ2-2; CDR3 protein: CASSAPEGAGGELFF; CDR3 DNA: TGTGCCAGCAGCGCTCCAGAGGGAGCGGGCGGGGAGCTGTTTTTT
D gene: TRBD1; clone size: NA; V gene: TRBV7-9; CDR3 length: 15; J gene: TRBJ1-1; CDR3 protein: CASSLGQGAKTEAFF; CDR3 DNA: TGTGCCAGCAGCTTAGGACAGGGGGCGAAGACTGAAGCTTTCTTT
D gene: TRBD1; clone size: NA; V gene: TRBV2; CDR3 length: 14; J gene: TRBJ2-7; CDR3 protein: CASRRGQGYYEQYF; CDR3 DNA: TGTGCCAGCAGGAGGGGACAGGGGTACTACGAGCAGTACTTC
D gene: NA; clone size: NA; V gene: TRBV19; CDR3 length: 17; J gene: TRBJ2-1; CDR3 protein: CASSIDRTGLSYNEQFF; CDR3 DNA: TGTGCCAGTAGTATAGATCGGACGGGTCTCTCCTACAATGAGCAGTTCTTC